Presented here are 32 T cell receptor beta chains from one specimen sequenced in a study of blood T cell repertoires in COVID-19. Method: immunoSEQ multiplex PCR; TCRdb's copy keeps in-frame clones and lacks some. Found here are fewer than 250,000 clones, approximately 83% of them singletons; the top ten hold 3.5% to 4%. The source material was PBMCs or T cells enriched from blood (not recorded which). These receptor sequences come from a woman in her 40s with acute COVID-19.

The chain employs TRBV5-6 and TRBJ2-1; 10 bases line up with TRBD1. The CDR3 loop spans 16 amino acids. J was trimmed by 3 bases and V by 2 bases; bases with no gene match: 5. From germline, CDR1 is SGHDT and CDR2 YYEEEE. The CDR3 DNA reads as TGTGCCAGCAGCTTTGGACAGGGGGATCTCTACAATGAGCAGTTCTTC. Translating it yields CASSFGQGDLYNEQFF. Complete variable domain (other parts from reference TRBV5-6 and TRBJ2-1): DAGVTQSPTHLIKTRGQQVTLRCSPKSGHDTVSWYQQALGQGPQFIFQYYEEEERQRGNFPDRFSGHQFPNYSSELNVNALLLGDSALYLCASSFGQGDLYNEQFFGPGTRLTVL.

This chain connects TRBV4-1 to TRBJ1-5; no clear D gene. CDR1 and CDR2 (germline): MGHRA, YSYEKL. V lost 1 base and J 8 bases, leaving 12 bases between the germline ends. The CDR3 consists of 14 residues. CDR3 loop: CASSQVSGPEPQHF. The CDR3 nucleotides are TGCGCCAGCAGCCAAGTTTCGGGTCCCGAGCCCCAGCATTTT.

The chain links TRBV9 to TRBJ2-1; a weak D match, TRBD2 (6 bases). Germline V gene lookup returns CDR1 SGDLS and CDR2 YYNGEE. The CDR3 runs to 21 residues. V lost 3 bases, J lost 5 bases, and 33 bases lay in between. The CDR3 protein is CASSADQDHQVPGLENNEQFF. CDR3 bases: TGTGCCAGCAGCGCAGATCAGGACCACCAGGTCCCGGGACTCGAAAACAATGAGCAGTTCTTC.

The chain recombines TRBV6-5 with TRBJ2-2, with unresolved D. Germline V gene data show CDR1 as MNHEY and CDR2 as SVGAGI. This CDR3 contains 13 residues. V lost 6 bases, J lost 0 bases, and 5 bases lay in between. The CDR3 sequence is CASRAPNTGELFF. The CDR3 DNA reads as TGTGCCAGCAGGGCACCGAACACCGGGGAGCTGTTTTTT.

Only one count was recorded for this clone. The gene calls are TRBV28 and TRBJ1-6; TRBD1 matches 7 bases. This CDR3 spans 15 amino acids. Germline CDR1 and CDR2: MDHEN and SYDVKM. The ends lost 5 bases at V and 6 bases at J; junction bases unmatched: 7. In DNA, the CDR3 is TGTGCCAGCAGTATCCGGACAGGTTCTAATTCACCCCTCCACTTT. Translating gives CASSIRTGSNSPLHF.

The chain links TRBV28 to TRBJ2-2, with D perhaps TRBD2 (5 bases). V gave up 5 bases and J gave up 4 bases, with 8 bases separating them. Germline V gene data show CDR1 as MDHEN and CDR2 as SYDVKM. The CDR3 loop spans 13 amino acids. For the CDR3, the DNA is TGTGCCAGCAGTGTTACTAGCACCGGGGAGCTGTTTTTT. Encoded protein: CASSVTSTGELFF.

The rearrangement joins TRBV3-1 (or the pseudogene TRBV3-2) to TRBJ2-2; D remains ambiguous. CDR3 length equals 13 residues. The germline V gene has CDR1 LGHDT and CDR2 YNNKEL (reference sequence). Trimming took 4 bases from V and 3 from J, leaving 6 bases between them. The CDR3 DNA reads TGTGCCAGCAGCCCTACCGACACCGGGGAGCTGTTTTTT. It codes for CASSPTDTGELFF.

CDR3 in amino acids: CASSYSPTSGVYNEQFF. In nucleotides, the CDR3 is TGTGCCAGCAGTTACTCCCCTACTAGCGGGGTCTACAATGAGCAGTTCTTC. The chain combines TRBV6-2 or TRBV6-3 with TRBJ2-1; 10 nucleotides align to TRBD2. Germline loops: CDR1 MNHEY, CDR2 SVGEGT. Trimming took 0 bases from V and 3 from J; bases not matched to a gene: 5. This CDR3 spans 17 amino acids.

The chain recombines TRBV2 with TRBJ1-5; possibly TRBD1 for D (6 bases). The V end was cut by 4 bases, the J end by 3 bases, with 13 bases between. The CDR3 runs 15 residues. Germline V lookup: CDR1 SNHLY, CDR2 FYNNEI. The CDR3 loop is CASSGRGAVNQPQHF. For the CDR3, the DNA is TGTGCCAGCAGTGGACGGGGGGCCGTCAATCAGCCCCAGCATTTT.

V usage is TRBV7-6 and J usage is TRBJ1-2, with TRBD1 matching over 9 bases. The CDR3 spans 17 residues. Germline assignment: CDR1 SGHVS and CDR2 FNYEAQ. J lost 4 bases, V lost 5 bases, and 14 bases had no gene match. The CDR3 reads CASSQGGQGRRSYGYTF. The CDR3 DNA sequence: TGTGCCAGCAGCCAGGGGGGACAGGGACGTCGGTCCTATGGCTACACCTTC.

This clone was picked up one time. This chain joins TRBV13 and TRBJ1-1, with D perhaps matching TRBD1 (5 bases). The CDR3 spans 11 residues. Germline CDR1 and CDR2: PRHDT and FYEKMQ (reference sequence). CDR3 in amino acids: CAMGHGTEAFF. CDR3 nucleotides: TGTGCGATGGGGCACGGGACTGAAGCTTTCTTT.

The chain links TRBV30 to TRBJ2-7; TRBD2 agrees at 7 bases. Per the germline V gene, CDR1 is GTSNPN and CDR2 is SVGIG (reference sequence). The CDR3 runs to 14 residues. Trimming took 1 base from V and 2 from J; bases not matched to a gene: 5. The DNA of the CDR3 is TGTGCCTGGAGTGGGAGGGACTACGCCTACGAGCAGTACTTC. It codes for CAWSGRDYAYEQYF.

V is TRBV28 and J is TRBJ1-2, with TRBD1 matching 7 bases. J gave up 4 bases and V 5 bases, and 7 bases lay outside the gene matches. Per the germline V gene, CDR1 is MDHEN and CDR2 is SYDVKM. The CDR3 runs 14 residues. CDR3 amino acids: CASSRGGVSYGYTF. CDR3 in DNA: TGTGCCAGCAGTCGAGGGGGCGTCAGCTATGGCTACACCTTC.

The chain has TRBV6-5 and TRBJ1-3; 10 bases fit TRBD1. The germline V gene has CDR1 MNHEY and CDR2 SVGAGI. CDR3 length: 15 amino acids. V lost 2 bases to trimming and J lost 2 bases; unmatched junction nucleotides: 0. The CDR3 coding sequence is TGTGCCAGCAGTTACGGGACAGGGGCTGGAAACACCATATATTTT. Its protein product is CASSYGTGAGNTIYF.

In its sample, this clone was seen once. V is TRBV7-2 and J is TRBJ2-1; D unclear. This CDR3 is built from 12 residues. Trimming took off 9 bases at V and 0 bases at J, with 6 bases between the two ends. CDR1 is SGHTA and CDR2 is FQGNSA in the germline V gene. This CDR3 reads CASAPSYNEQFF. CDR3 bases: TGTGCCAGTGCGCCCTCCTACAATGAGCAGTTCTTC.

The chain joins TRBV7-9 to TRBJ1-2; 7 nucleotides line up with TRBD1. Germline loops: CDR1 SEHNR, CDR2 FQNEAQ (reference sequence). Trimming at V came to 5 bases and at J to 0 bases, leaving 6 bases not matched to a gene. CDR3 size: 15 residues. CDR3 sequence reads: CASSPHQGANYGYTF. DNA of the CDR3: TGTGCCAGCAGCCCCCATCAGGGGGCTAACTATGGCTACACCTTC. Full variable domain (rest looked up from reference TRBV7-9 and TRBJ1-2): DTGVSQNPRHKITKRGQNVTFRCDPISEHNRLYWYRQTLGQGPEFLTYFQNEAQLEKSRLLSDRFSAERPKGSFSTLEIQRTEQGDSAMYLCASSPHQGANYGYTFGSGTRLTVV.

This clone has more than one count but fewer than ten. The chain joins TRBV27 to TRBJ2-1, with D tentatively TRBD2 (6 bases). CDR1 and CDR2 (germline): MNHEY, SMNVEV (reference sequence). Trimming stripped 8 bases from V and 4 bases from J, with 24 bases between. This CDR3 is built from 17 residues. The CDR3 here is CASGLWGDGGTYNEQFF. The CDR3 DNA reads TGTGCCAGCGGATTGTGGGGGGACGGGGGAACATACAATGAGCAGTTCTTC.

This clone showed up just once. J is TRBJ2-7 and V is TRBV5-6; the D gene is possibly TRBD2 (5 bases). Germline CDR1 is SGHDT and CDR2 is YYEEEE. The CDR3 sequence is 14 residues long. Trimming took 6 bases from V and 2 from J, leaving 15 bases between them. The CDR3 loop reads CASTFYGVTYEQYF. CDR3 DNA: TGTGCCAGCACGTTCTACGGGGTGACCTACGAGCAGTACTTC.

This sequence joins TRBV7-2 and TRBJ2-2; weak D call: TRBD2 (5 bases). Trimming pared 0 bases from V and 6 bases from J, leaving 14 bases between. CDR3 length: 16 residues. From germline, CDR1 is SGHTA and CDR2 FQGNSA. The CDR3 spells CASSLAARRASGELFF. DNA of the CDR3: TGTGCCAGCAGCTTAGCGGCTCGGCGGGCCTCCGGGGAGCTGTTTTTT.

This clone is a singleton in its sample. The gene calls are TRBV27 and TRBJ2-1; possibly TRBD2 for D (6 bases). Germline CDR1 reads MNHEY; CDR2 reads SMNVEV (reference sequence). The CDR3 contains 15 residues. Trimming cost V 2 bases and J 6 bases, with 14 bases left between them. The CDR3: CASSLRGRSPNEQFF. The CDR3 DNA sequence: TGTGCCAGCAGTTTACGGGGGAGATCCCCCAATGAGCAGTTCTTC.

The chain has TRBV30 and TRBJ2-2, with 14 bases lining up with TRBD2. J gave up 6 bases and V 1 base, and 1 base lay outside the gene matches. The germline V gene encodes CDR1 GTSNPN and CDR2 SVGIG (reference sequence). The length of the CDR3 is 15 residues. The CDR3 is CAWSAGLAGAGELFF. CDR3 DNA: TGTGCCTGGAGTGCGGGACTAGCGGGAGCCGGGGAGCTGTTTTTT.

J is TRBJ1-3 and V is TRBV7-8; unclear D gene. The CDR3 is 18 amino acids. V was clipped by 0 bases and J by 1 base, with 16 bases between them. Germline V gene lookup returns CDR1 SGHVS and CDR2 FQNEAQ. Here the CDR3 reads CASSLAVIQLGSGNTIYF. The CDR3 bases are TGTGCCAGCAGCTTAGCGGTCATCCAACTAGGTTCTGGAAACACCATATATTTT. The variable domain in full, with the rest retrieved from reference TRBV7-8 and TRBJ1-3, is GAGVSQSPRYKVAKRGQDVALRCDPISGHVSLFWYQQALGQGPEFLTYFQNEAQLDKSGLPSDRFFAERPEGSVSTLKIQRTQQEDSAVYLCASSLAVIQLGSGNTIYFGEGSWLTVV.

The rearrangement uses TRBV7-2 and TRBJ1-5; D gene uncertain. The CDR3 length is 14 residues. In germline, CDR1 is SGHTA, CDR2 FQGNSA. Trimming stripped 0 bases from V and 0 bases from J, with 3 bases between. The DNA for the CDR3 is TGTGCCAGCAGCTTAGCCCATAGCAATCAGCCCCAGCATTTT. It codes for CASSLAHSNQPQHF.

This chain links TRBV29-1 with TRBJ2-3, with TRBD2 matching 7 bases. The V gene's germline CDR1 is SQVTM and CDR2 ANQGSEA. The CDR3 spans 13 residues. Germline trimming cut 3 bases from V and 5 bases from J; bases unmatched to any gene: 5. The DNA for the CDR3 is TGCAGCGTTGATGGCGGGAGTGAAGATACGCAGTATTTT. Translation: CSVDGGSEDTQYF.

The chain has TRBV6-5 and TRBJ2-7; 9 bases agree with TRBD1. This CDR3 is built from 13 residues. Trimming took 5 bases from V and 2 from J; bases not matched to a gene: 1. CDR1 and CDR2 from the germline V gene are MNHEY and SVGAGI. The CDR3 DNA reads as TGTGCCAGCAGTAGGACAGGGGCCTACGAGCAGTACTTC. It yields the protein CASSRTGAYEQYF.

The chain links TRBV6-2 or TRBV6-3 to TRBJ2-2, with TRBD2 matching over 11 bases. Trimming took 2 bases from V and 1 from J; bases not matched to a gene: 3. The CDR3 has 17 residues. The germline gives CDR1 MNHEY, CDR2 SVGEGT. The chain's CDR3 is CASSYRGLAVNTGELFF. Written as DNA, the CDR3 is TGTGCCAGCAGTTACAGGGGACTAGCGGTGAACACCGGGGAGCTGTTTTTT.

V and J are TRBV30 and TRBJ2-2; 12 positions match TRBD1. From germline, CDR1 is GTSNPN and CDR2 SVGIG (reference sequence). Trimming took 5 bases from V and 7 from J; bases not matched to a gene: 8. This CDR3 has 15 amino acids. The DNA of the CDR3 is TGTGCCTGGGGTCCGGGACAGGGGGCTGGCGGGGAGCTGTTTTTT. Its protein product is CAWGPGQGAGGELFF.

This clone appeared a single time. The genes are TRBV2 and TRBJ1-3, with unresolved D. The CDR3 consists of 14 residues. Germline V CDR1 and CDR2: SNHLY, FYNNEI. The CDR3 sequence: CASSGSKAGNTIYF. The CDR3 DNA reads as TGTGCAAGCTCGGGGTCGAAGGCTGGAAACACCATATATTTT.

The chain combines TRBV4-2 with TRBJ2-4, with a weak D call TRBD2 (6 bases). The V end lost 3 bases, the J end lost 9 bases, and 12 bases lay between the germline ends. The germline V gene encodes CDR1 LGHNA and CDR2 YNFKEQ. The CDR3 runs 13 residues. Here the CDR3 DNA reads TGTGCCAGCAGCCAGGGGGACTGGAGCATTCAGTACTTC. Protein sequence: CASSQGDWSIQYF.

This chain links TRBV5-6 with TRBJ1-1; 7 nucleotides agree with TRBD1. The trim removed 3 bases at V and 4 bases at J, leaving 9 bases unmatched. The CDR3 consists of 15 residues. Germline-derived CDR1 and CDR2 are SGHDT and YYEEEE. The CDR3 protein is CASSWTGRRGTEAFF. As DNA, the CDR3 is TGTGCCAGCAGCTGGACAGGCCGGAGGGGCACTGAAGCTTTCTTT.

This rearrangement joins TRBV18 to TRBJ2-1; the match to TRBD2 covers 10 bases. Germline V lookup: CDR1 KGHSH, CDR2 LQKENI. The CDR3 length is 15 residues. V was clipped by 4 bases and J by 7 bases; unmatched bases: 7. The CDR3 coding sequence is TGTGCCAGCTCACTAGGCACTAGCGGGATAAATGAGCAGTTCTTC. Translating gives CASSLGTSGINEQFF.

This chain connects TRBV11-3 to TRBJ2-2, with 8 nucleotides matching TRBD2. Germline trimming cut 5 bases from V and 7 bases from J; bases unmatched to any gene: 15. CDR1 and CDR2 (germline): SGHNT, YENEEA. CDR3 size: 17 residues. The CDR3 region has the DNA TGTGCCAGCAGCCCCCCGGGGGGGGGATTCAGGGGCGGGGAGCTGTTTTTT. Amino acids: CASSPPGGGFRGGELFF.